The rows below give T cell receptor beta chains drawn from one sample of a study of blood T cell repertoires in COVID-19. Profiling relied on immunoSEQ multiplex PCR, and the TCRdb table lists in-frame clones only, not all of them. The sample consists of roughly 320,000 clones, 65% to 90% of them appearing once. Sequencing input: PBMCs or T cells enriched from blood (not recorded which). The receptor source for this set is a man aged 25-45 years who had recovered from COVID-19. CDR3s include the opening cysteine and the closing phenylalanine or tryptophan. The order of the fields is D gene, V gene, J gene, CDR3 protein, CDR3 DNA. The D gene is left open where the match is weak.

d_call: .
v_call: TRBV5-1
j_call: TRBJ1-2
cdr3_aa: CASSLLGANYGYTF
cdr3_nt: TGCGCCAGCAGCTTGTTGGGGGCCAACTATGGCTACACCTTC

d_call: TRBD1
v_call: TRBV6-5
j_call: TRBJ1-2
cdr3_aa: CASNPRTGDYGYTF
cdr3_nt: TGTGCCAGCAACCCGAGGACAGGGGACTATGGCTACACCTTC

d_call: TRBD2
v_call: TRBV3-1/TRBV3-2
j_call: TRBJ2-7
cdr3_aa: CASSQASGGRYEQYF
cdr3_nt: TGTGCCAGCAGCCAAGCGAGCGGGGGGCGGTACGAGCAGTACTTC

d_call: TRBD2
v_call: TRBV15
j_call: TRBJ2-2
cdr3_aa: CATSRDRLAVNTGELFF
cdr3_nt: TGTGCCACCAGCAGAGATCGACTAGCGGTTAACACCGGGGAGCTGTTTTTT

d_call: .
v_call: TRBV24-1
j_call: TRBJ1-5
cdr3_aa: CATSSIADREAQHF
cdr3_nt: TGTGCCACCAGCTCTATCGCAGACCGTGAGGCCCAGCATTTT

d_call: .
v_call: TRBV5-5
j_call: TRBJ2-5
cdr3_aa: CASSLRSGLQETQYF
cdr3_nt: TGTGCCAGCAGCTTGCGCTCCGGACTACAAGAGACCCAGTACTTC

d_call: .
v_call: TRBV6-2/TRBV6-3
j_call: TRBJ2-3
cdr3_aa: CASSYQDSTSTDTQYF
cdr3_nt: TGTGCCAGCAGTTACCAAGACTCTACTAGCACAGATACGCAGTATTTT

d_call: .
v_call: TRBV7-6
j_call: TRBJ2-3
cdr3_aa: CASSWGDSSTDTQYF
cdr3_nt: TGTGCCAGCAGCTGGGGGGACTCTAGCACAGATACGCAGTATTTT

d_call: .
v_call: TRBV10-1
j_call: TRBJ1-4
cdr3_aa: CASSRTVNEKLFF
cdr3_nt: TGCGCCAGCAGTCGGACAGTGAATGAAAAACTGTTTTTT

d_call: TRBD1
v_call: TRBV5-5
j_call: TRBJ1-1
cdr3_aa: CASSSRQGGTEAFF
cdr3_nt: TGTGCCAGCAGTTCCCGACAGGGCGGCACTGAAGCTTTCTTT

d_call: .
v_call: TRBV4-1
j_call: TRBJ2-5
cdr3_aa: CASSQGPTQETQYF
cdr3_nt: TGCGCCAGCAGCCAAGGTCCCACACAAGAGACCCAGTACTTC

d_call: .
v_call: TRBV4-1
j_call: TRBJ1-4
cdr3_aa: CASSQVVTGQLNEKLFF
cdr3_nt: TGCGCCAGCAGCCAAGTAGTAACAGGACAGCTTAATGAAAAACTGTTTTTT

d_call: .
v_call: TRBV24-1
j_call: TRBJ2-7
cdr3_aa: CATSDSRGASSYEQYF
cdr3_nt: TGTGCCACCAGTGATTCCCGGGGGGCGAGCTCCTACGAGCAGTACTTC

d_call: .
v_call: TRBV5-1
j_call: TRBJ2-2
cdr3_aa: CASSSRTPNTGELFF
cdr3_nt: TGCGCCAGCAGCTCTAGGACTCCAAACACCGGGGAGCTGTTTTTT

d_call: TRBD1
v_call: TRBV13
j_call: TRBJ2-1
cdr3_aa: CASYYRDRAYNEQFF
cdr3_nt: TGTGCCAGCTATTACCGGGACAGGGCCTACAATGAGCAGTTCTTC

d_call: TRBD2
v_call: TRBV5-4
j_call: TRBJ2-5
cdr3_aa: CASSLGLLAGETQYF
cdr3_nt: TGTGCCAGCAGCTTGGGGCTCCTAGCGGGGGAGACCCAGTACTTC

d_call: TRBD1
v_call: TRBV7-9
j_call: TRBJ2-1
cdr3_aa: CASSLAGTGGYNEQFF
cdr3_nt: TGTGCCAGCAGCTTAGCGGGGACAGGGGGCTACAATGAGCAGTTCTTC

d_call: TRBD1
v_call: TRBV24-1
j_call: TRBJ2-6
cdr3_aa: CATSRDRGSGANVLTF
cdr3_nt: TGTGCCACCAGTAGGGACAGGGGGTCGGGGGCCAACGTCCTGACTTTC

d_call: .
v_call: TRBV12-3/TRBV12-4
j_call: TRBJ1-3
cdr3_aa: CASSYPGPNTIYF
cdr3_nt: TGTGCCAGCAGTTACCCAGGTCCCAACACCATATATTTT

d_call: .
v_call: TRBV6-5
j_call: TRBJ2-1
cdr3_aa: CASSTQESNEQFF
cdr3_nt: TGTGCCAGCAGTACACAGGAAAGCAATGAGCAGTTCTTC

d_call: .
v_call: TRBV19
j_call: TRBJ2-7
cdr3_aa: CASSIMTGDYEQYF
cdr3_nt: TGTGCCAGTAGTATTATGACGGGGGACTACGAGCAGTACTTC